This TCR beta chain was recovered during a study of post-analysis software for immune sequencing data (dated by TCRdb to between 2014 and 2017). Some background on the complete study: Disease courses on record covered relapsing-remitting, secondary progressive and progressive-relapsing multiple sclerosis, though some patients had no subtype annotation. A subset of samples was prepared in parallel using single-end sample barcoding, then pooled and co-amplified after Illumina adapter ligation. The patient repertoires were set against about 12 previously published healthy control repertoires from donors whose ages ranged from roughly 6 to 27 years. Broader findings and caveats from the paper: Significantly lower normalized Chao1 diversity was found in multiple sclerosis patients than in controls, suggesting substantial peripheral T-cell clonal expansion. Roughly 5 TRBV segments, including TRBV5-6, TRBV5-1 and TRBV20-1, were significantly more frequent in patients than controls. The control group was slightly older than the multiple sclerosis patient group. Strong co-clustering of samples prepared in the same batch was shown by direct clustering with F measure, prompting a batch-effect correction.

Inclusive of the bounding cysteine and phenylalanine, the CDR3 is 17 residues long. The CDR3 DNA has 51 bases and is translated from base 1. Germline trimming: 3 bases from V, 7 bases from J; junction bases outside gene matches: 11. Reading the germline V gene gives CDR1 LGHNA and CDR2 YSLEER. To demonstrate the VDJtools post-analysis software, TCR beta repertoires were profiled from the peripheral blood of roughly 12 young patients with multiple sclerosis. The patients with multiple sclerosis were children and adolescents between roughly 6 and 17 years of age. Concerning this clonotype itself: Its cognate antigen has yet to be identified. The input lacks base qualities; no much larger clone sits a single base away.

The method behind the library was PCR. TCRdb shows the sequencer as Illumina HiSeq 2500. To reduce PCR and sequencing biases, unique molecular identifiers were built into the TCR beta cDNA libraries. Approximately 500,000 cDNA molecules were obtained for every 1 to 10 million input T cells, so each molecule roughly corresponded to one T cell. The patient libraries were prepared and sequenced using the same protocol as the earlier healthy control dataset. Within a given batch, samples were prepared together, multiplexed and sequenced on the same HiSeq lane. The paper's processing steps were these. Raw barcoded reads were processed with MIGEC, discarding single-read molecular identifier groups before consensus assembly and CDR3 extraction. VDJtools was used for post-analysis of the clonotype tables, and diversity was normalized by down-sampling every dataset to the size of the smallest sample. To correct batch-related cross-sample contamination, repertoire overlap clustering matched CDR3 amino acid sequences but not nucleotide sequences. Clones were called with MiXCR by TCRdb after fastp trimmed the public reads at Q25, and only in-frame beta chains were retained. Rows with one shared CDR3 protein collapse into an entry with the most common genes and DNA. The V and J calls and clone size come from TCRdb's table, not from the authors' own analysis. The sample yields hundreds of thousands of distinct CDR3 sequences; approximately 60% were counted once. Of the sample, 10% to 12% falls within the top ten clones.

This chain is built from TRBV4-3 and TRBJ2-1; TRBD2 lines up with 11 middle nucleotides. The sequencing sample was made of blood. The origin of this receptor is a girl aged 2 to 10 with multiple sclerosis. The CDR3 has the sequence CASSQVVAGGPNNEQFF. The base sequence is TGCGCCAGCAGCCAGGTTGTAGCGGGGGGGCCGAATAATGAGCAGTTCTTC.